The TCR beta chain described here comes from a study of cytomegalovirus exposure and HLA in healthy donors. The PCR made use of 60 Vbeta and 13 Jbeta primers. Per the authors' pipeline: Roughly 12 million shared chains were among approximately 87 million unique TCR beta chains counted in a later analysis. The table came from immunoSEQ multiplex PCR; TCRdb's copy has only in-frame clones and leaves some out. D and trimming come from the DNA, and the V and J calls and clone size come from that table. The sample lists over 150,000 clones; around 85% were seen once. Findings of the study overall: Most sequenced TCRs were rare (though some public TCRs occurred in many donors). Some TCR beta chains (164 of them) were listed as cytomegalovirus-associated. In presence/absence analyses, roughly uniform sequencing depth across donors was assumed.

Comment on this clone: As yet, its antigen is unknown. At one boundary the junction diverges from the germline segment, which might be a read error.

Germline V gene lookup returns CDR1 WSHSY and CDR2 SAAADI. The CDR3 extends over 14 amino acids. This TCR was recovered from a boy aged 2 to 10 in good health and CMV-seronegative. Input material: PBMCs. This rearrangement joins TRBV10-2 to TRBJ2-7, with D tentatively TRBD1 (5 bases). CDR3 sequence reads: CVSSESGRVYEQYF. The CDR3 DNA reads TGCGTCAGCAGTGAGTCAGGCAGGGTCTACGAGCAGTACTTC.